These 30 T cell receptor beta chains came from one sample sequenced in a study of beta chain features in type 1 diabetes. General study findings and limits: Shorter TCRB CDR3s, moderately but significantly so, marked every one of the four CD4+ subsets in Type 1 diabetes patients.

Their target antigens are unknown. Every isolated RNA sample was fully reverse transcribed, so sequencing captured expressed TCRB transcripts. Using immunoSEQ multiplex PCR, the repertoire was profiled, and TCRdb retains in-frame clones only, with some absent. This sample carries about 660,000 clones, around 15% of them seen once, and the ten largest clones take less than 0.04%. The sequencing input was naive CD4+ T cells from blood. Source of these receptors: a man between 18 and 35 years old with type 1 diabetes.

This clone showed up just a few times. The V and J genes are TRBV14 and TRBJ2-1; D assignment may be TRBD1 or TRBD2 (7 bases each). V lost 4 bases, J lost 5 bases, and 18 bases lay in between. CDR3 length: 16 residues. The germline gives CDR1 SGHDN, CDR2 FVKESK. The CDR3 bases are TGTGCCAGCAGCCTTCAGGGGGGACTACCAAACAATGAGCAGTTCTTC. It encodes CASSLQGGLPNNEQFF.

This clone was detected a few times. The chain recombines TRBV5-1 with TRBJ2-2; TRBD1 agrees at 7 bases. The J segment lost 2 bases and the V segment lost 4 bases, leaving 8 bases of the junction unmatched. The V gene's germline CDR1 is SGHRS and CDR2 YFSETQ. The CDR3 loop spans 16 amino acids. The CDR3 region has the DNA TGCGCCAGCAGCCACGCAGGGACAGTTAACACCGGGGAGCTGTTTTTT. Protein sequence: CASSHAGTVNTGELFF.

This clone was seen a few times. The rearrangement joins TRBV29-1 to TRBJ2-7, with unresolved D. This CDR3 is built from 13 residues. V lost 3 bases, J lost 3 bases, and 12 bases lay in between. Germline V CDR1 and CDR2: SQVTM, ANQGSEA. CDR3: CSVEVSGSYEQYF. In DNA, the CDR3 is TGCAGCGTTGAGGTATCCGGCAGCTACGAGCAGTACTTC.

The sample holds a few counts of this clone. The chain carries TRBV30 and TRBJ1-6; 9 bases align to TRBD1. Germline V gives CDR1 GTSNPN, CDR2 SVGIG (reference sequence). The CDR3 contains 16 residues. The trim removed 0 bases at V and 7 bases at J, leaving 7 bases unmatched. The CDR3 region is CAWSVRQGVGNSPLHF. The CDR3 coding sequence is TGTGCCTGGAGTGTCCGACAGGGGGTCGGCAATTCACCCCTCCACTTT.

This clone was counted between two and nine times. V gene TRBV5-1 combines with J gene TRBJ2-5; 9 nucleotides agree with TRBD2. This CDR3 spans 15 amino acids. V was clipped by 2 bases and J by 4 bases; unmatched bases: 6. Germline V gene lookup returns CDR1 SGHRS and CDR2 YFSETQ. The DNA of the CDR3 is TGCGCCAGCAGCTTCGGTAGCGGGAGCGGAGAGACCCAGTACTTC. Amino acid sequence: CASSFGSGSGETQYF.

The chain has TRBV2 and TRBJ1-5; D not resolved. Germline V gene sequence: CDR1 SNHLY, CDR2 FYNNEI. V lost 3 bases to trimming and J lost 1 base, with 16 bases between them. The CDR3 length is 17 residues. The CDR3 sequence: CASSDLGQKYSNQPQHF. CDR3 in DNA: TGTGCCAGCAGTGATCTGGGCCAGAAATACAGCAATCAGCCCCAGCATTTT. The variable domain in full, completed from reference TRBV2 and TRBJ1-5, reads EPEVTQTPSHQVTQMGQEVILRCVPISNHLYFYWYRQILGQKVEFLVSFYNNEISEKSEIFDDQFSVERPDGSNFTLKIRSTKLEDSAMYFCASSDLGQKYSNQPQHFGDGTRLSIL.

Worth noting for this clone: Other DNA sequences of this sample code for an identical CDR3. This sequence joins TRBV20-1 and TRBJ2-3, with D perhaps TRBD2 (5 bases). The V end lost 6 bases, the J end lost 3 bases, and 7 bases lay between the germline ends. This CDR3 spans 11 amino acids. Germline V lookup: CDR1 DFQATT, CDR2 SNEGSKA (reference sequence). CDR3 in amino acids: CSAEGTDTQYF. CDR3 DNA: TGCAGTGCAGAGGGAACAGATACGCAGTATTTT.

This clone was seen more than once but under ten times. V usage is TRBV30 and J usage is TRBJ1-6, with 7 bases aligning to TRBD1. This CDR3 spans 13 amino acids. The germline CDR1 and CDR2 sequences are GTSNPN and SVGIG (reference sequence). With 4 bases clipped from V and 6 bases from J, the junction kept 3 bases outside the gene matches. In DNA form, the CDR3 reads TGTGCCTGGATCGGGGACAGTAATTCACCCCTCCACTTT. It encodes CAWIGDSNSPLHF.

The chain combines TRBV29-1 with TRBJ1-2; no clear D. Germline values: CDR1 SQVTM, CDR2 ANQGSEA. CDR3 size: 8 residues. V was cut by 8 bases and J by 11 bases, with 9 bases left in between. The DNA of the CDR3 is TGCAGCTTATCGGAATACACCTTC. This sequence encodes CSLSEYTF.

This clone was counted between two and nine times. This rearrangement joins TRBV6-5 to TRBJ2-7; D not certain. The V end lost 0 bases, the J end lost 3 bases, and 12 bases lay between the germline ends. The CDR3 covers 15 residues. Germline CDR1 and CDR2: MNHEY and SVGAGI. This chain's CDR3 is CASSYSSRFNYEQYF. CDR3 coding DNA: TGTGCCAGCAGTTACTCTTCCAGATTTAACTACGAGCAGTACTTC.

V is TRBV18 and J is TRBJ2-1; 7 nucleotides line up with TRBD2. The CDR3 has 16 amino acids. The V gene's germline CDR1 is KGHSH and CDR2 LQKENI. Trimming took 5 bases from V and 8 from J; bases not matched to a gene: 15. CDR3 sequence (DNA): TGTGCCAGCTCATCTTTACTAGCGACGACTGGGGATGAGCAGTTCTTC. Translation gives CASSSLLATTGDEQFF.

The gene calls are TRBV11-2 and TRBJ2-5; D is uncertain. Trimming left V 5 bases short and J 5 bases short, with 9 bases between. CDR3 length: 12 residues. Per the germline V gene, CDR1 is SGHAT and CDR2 is FQNNGV. CDR3 loop: CASSVVGETQYF. CDR3 coding DNA: TGTGCCAGCAGCGTCGTCGGGGAGACCCAGTACTTC.

Note on this clone: A junction end diverges from the germline sequence, so it may reflect a read error. The V call is TRBV30, the J call TRBJ2-1, with TRBD1 as a possible D gene (5 bases). Germline CDR1 GTSNPN, CDR2 SVGIG (reference sequence). The length of the CDR3 is 11 residues. Here the CDR3 reads CARTGRGRLVF. DNA of the CDR3: TGTGCCCGTACAGGTAGGGGAAGGTTGGTCTTC.

The chain employs TRBV11-1 and TRBJ2-7, with 8 bases identical to TRBD1. J gave up 3 bases and V 5 bases, and 3 bases lay outside the gene matches. Per germline, CDR1 SGHAT and CDR2 FQDESV (reference sequence). The CDR3 has 13 residues. The CDR3 spells CASSPTGGYEQYF. CDR3 nucleotide sequence: TGTGCCAGCAGCCCTACAGGGGGCTACGAGCAGTACTTC.

This clone was detected only a few times. The chain joins TRBV7-9 to TRBJ2-3, with D uncertain. From germline, CDR1 is SEHNR and CDR2 FQNEAQ (reference sequence). The V end was cut by 4 bases, the J end by 0 bases, with 11 bases between. The CDR3 has 15 amino acids. This CDR3 reads CASSSPPSSTDTQYF. The CDR3 DNA reads TGTGCCAGCAGCTCCCCGCCATCCAGCACAGATACGCAGTATTTT. Using reference TRBV7-9 and TRBJ2-3 for the parts outside the CDR3, the full variable domain is DTGVSQNPRHKITKRGQNVTFRCDPISEHNRLYWYRQTLGQGPEFLTYFQNEAQLEKSRLLSDRFSAERPKGSFSTLEIQRTEQGDSAMYLCASSSPPSSTDTQYFGPGTRLTVL.

The CDR3 nucleotides are TGCGCCAGCAGCCAAGATAAGGGGGACAGGGTCTTTTCGGTGCAGTACTTC. Its translation: CASSQDKGDRVFSVQYF. The chain is built from TRBV4-3 and TRBJ2-7; 9 bases map to TRBD1. The CDR3 length is 17 residues. Germline V gene data show CDR1 as LGHNA and CDR2 as YSLEER. V trimming: 0 bases; J trimming: 9 bases; junction bases outside the gene matches: 15.

The table lists this clone with a few counts. The chain employs TRBV10-3 and TRBJ2-7; no definite D call. Germline V CDR1 and CDR2: ENHRY, SYGVKD. The CDR3 runs to 14 residues. Trimming left V 0 bases short and J 2 bases short, with 8 bases between. CDR3 coding DNA: TGTGCCATCAGTGAGTCTTGGGCCCCCTACGAGCAGTACTTC. It translates to CAISESWAPYEQYF.

V usage is TRBV18 and J usage is TRBJ1-1; possible D gene TRBD1, 6 bases. The CDR3 is 14 residues long. CDR1 and CDR2 (germline): KGHSH, LQKENI. Trimming removed 3 bases at V and 5 bases at J, with 13 bases between. The CDR3 region is CASSPAGGRTEAFF. CDR3 bases: TGTGCCAGCTCACCGGCTGGGGGGCGGACTGAAGCTTTCTTT.

This clone was counted between two and nine times. The V and J genes are TRBV30 and TRBJ2-3; 7 nucleotides agree with TRBD2. The trim removed 1 base at V and 4 bases at J, leaving 11 bases unmatched. The germline V gene has CDR1 GTSNPN and CDR2 SVGIG (reference sequence). The CDR3 covers 16 residues. The CDR3 loop is CAWSGGGAGWPDTQYF. CDR3 bases: TGTGCCTGGAGTGGGGGAGGGGCAGGGTGGCCAGATACGCAGTATTTT.

V and J are TRBV7-3 and TRBJ2-7; 8 positions match TRBD1. Germline V lookup: CDR1 SGHTA, CDR2 FQGTGA. The CDR3 length is 14 residues. Germline trimming cut 4 bases from V and 2 bases from J; bases unmatched to any gene: 4. CDR3 in amino acids: CASSSGTGPYEQYF. The CDR3 DNA sequence: TGTGCCAGCAGCTCCGGGACAGGACCCTACGAGCAGTACTTC.

The table lists this clone with a few counts. This chain joins TRBV4-3 and TRBJ2-3; 7 bases are a match to TRBD2. The CDR3 is made up of 15 amino acids. With 5 bases clipped from V and 2 bases from J, the junction kept 7 bases outside the gene matches. The germline V gene has CDR1 LGHNA and CDR2 YSLEER. The CDR3 DNA reads as TGCGCCAGCAGCTCCGGGACTATGAACACAGATACGCAGTATTTT. Residues: CASSSGTMNTDTQYF.

This clone has a handful of counts. V usage is TRBV30 and J usage is TRBJ1-2; no clear D gene. V gave up 4 bases and J gave up 3 bases, with 18 bases separating them. The CDR3 runs 15 residues. Germline CDR1 reads GTSNPN; CDR2 reads SVGIG (reference sequence). CDR3 loop: CAWKKGTPIYYGYTF. CDR3 sequence (DNA): TGTGCCTGGAAAAAGGGAACGCCGATTTACTATGGCTACACCTTC.

The chain uses TRBV6-6 and TRBJ2-3; D not resolved. The CDR3 is 12 amino acids. V shed 4 bases and J shed 4 bases, with 6 bases lying between them. Per the germline V gene, CDR1 is MNHNY and CDR2 is SVGAGI (reference sequence). DNA for the CDR3: TGTGCCAGCAGTTCCCGTCCAGATACGCAGTATTTT. Protein sequence: CASSSRPDTQYF.

The V call is TRBV7-9, the J call TRBJ2-7; a possible D gene is TRBD1 (6 bases). V was shortened by 5 bases and J by 5 bases, with 22 bases between the two germline ends. CDR3 length: 16 residues. Per germline, CDR1 SEHNR and CDR2 FQNEAQ (reference sequence). CDR3 loop: CASSLLYGQSRDEQYF. In nucleotides, the CDR3 is TGTGCCAGCAGCCTGCTCTATGGACAGTCTAGAGACGAGCAGTACTTC.

This clone was seen a few times. J is TRBJ2-3 and V is TRBV30; TRBD1 might be the D (6 bases). Germline values: CDR1 GTSNPN, CDR2 SVGIG (reference sequence). V lost 0 bases, J lost 0 bases, and 10 bases lay in between. This CDR3 is 15 amino acids long. Here the CDR3 DNA reads TGTGCCTGGAGTGTTCAGGGGATGAGCACAGATACGCAGTATTTT. Its translation: CAWSVQGMSTDTQYF.

The chain couples TRBV9 to TRBJ1-6; D uncertain. The CDR3 has 14 amino acids. V was cut by 1 base and J by 4 bases, with 6 bases left in between. CDR1 is SGDLS, CDR2 YYNGEE, per germline. The CDR3 spells CASSVRVYNSPLHF. CDR3 bases: TGTGCCAGCAGCGTAAGGGTGTATAATTCACCCCTCCACTTT. The whole variable domain, remainder taken from reference TRBV9 and TRBJ1-6, is DSGVTQTPKHLITATGQRVTLRCSPRSGDLSVYWYQQSLDQGLQFLIQYYNGEERAKGNILERFSAQQFPDLHSELNLSSLELGDSALYFCASSVRVYNSPLHFGNGTRLTVT.

This clone was counted between two and nine times. This chain uses TRBV7-2 with TRBJ2-7; the match to TRBD1 covers 8 bases. CDR1 SGHTA and CDR2 FQGNSA come from the germline V gene. This CDR3 comprises 15 residues. The trim removed 6 bases at V and 0 bases at J, leaving 7 bases unmatched. CDR3 DNA sequence: TGTGCCAGCAGTTCAGGGGGCACGAGCTCCTACGAGCAGTACTTC. Amino acids: CASSSGGTSSYEQYF.

This clone was recorded a few times. The rearrangement joins TRBV5-1 to TRBJ2-1; TRBD1 aligns across 7 bases. Germline V lookup: CDR1 SGHRS, CDR2 YFSETQ. The V and J ends lost 0 bases and 9 bases, in that order; junction bases with no gene match: 6. This CDR3 spans 14 amino acids. CDR3 region: CASSLEARGTEQFF. Here the CDR3 DNA reads TGCGCCAGCAGCTTGGAGGCCAGGGGGACTGAGCAGTTCTTC.

In this sample, this clone turned up a few times. The rearrangement uses TRBV29-1 and TRBJ2-5; possibly TRBD2 for D (5 bases). The J call may not be correct, given that the DNA end is closer to TRBJ2-7. The CDR3 is made up of 12 amino acids. Germline loops: CDR1 SQVTM, CDR2 ANQGSEA. Written as DNA, the CDR3 is TGCAGCGCCCTTGTCGGGGCCTACGAGCAGTACTTC. This encodes CSALVGAYEQYF.

The J gene is TRBJ1-1, the V gene TRBV29-1, with D tentatively TRBD1 (5 bases). The CDR3 loop spans 13 amino acids. V was trimmed by 7 bases and J by 4 bases, leaving 16 bases between them. Germline V gives CDR1 SQVTM, CDR2 ANQGSEA. The CDR3 is CSATGGLGTEAFF. DNA of the CDR3: TGCAGCGCCACGGGGGGTCTTGGCACTGAAGCTTTCTTT.